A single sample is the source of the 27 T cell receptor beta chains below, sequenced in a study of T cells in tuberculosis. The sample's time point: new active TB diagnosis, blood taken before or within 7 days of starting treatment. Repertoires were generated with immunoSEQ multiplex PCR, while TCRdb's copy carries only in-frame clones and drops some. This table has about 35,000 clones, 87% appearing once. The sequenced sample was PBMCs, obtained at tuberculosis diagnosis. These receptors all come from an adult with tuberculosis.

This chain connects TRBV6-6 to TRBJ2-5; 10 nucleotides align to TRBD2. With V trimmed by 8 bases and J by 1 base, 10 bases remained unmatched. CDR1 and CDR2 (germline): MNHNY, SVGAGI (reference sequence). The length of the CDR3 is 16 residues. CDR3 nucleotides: TGTGCCAGCGGGCTAGCGGGGGAGACACTCCAAGAGACCCAGTACTTC. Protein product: CASGLAGETLQETQYF.

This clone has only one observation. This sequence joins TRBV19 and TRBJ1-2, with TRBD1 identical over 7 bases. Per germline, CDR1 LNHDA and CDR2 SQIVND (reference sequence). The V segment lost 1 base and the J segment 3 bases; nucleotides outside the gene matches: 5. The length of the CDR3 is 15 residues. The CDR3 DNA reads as TGTGCCAGTAGTATAGTTGGACAGGAGTACTATGGCTACACCTTC. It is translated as CASSIVGQEYYGYTF.

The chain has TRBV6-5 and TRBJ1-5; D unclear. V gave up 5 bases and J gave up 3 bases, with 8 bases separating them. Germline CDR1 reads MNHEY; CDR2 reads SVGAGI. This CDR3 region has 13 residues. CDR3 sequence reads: CASSRVLNQPQHF. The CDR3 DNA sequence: TGTGCCAGCAGTCGGGTCCTCAATCAGCCCCAGCATTTT.

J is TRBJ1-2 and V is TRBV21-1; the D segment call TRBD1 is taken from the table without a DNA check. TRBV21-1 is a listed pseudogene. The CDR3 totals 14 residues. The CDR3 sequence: CASSKGDRVSGYTF. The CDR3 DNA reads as TGTGCCAGCAGCAAAGGAGACAGGGTGTCCGGCTACACCTTC.

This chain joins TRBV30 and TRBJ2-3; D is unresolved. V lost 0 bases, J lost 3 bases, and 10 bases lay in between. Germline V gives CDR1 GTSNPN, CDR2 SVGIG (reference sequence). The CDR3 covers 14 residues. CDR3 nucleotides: TGTGCCTGGAGTGTACAATCAGTTACAGATACGCAGTATTTT. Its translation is CAWSVQSVTDTQYF.

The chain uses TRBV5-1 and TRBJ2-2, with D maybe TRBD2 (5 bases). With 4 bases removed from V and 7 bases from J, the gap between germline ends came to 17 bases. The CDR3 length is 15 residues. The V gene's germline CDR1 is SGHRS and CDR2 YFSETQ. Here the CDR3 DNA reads TGCGCCAGCAGCCCGATGACTAACGAGGGCGGGGAGCTGTTTTTT. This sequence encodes CASSPMTNEGGELFF.

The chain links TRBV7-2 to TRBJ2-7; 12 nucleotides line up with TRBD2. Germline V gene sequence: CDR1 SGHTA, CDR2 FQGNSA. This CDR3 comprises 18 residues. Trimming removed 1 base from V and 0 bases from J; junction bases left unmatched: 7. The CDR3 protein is CASSLVSSGRASSYEQYF. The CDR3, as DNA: TGTGCCAGCAGCTTAGTCTCTAGCGGGAGGGCCAGCTCCTACGAGCAGTACTTC.

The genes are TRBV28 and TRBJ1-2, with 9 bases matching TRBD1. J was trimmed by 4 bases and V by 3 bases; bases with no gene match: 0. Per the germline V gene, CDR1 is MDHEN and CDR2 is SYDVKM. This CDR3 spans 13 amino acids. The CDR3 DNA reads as TGTGCCAGCAGTTTGACAGGGGGCTATGGCTACACCTTC. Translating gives CASSLTGGYGYTF.

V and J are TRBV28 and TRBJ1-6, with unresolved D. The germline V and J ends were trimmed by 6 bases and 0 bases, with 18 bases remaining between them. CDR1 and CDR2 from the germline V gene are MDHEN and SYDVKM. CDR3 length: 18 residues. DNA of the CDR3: TGTGCCAGCAGACTTCAAACTCGGGGAAGCTCCTATAATTCACCCCTCCACTTT. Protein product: CASRLQTRGSSYNSPLHF.

The DNA of the CDR3 is TGTGCCAGCAGCTTTTCAACAGGTTTCGGGCAGTACTTC. This codes for CASSFSTGFGQYF. This sequence joins TRBV5-6 and TRBJ2-7, with D maybe TRBD1 (5 bases). Germline V CDR1 and CDR2: SGHDT, YYEEEE. This CDR3 has 13 amino acids. Deletions cut 2 bases from V and 9 bases from J, with 15 bases between. The full variable domain, its missing parts supplied by reference TRBV5-6 and TRBJ2-7, is DAGVTQSPTHLIKTRGQQVTLRCSPKSGHDTVSWYQQALGQGPQFIFQYYEEEERQRGNFPDRFSGHQFPNYSSELNVNALLLGDSALYLCASSFSTGFGQYFGPGTRLTVT.

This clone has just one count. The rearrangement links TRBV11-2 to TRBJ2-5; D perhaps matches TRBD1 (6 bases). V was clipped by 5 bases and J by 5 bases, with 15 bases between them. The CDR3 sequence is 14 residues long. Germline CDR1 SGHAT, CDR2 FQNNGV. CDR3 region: CASSAQGLGETQYF. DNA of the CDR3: TGTGCCAGCAGCGCACAGGGTCTGGGGGAGACCCAGTACTTC. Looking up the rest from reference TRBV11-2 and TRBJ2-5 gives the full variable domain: EAGVAQSPRYKIIEKRQSVAFWCNPISGHATLYWYQQILGQGPKLLIQFQNNGVVDDSQLPKDRFSAERLKGVDSTLKIQPAKLEDSAVYLCASSAQGLGETQYFGPGTRLLVL.

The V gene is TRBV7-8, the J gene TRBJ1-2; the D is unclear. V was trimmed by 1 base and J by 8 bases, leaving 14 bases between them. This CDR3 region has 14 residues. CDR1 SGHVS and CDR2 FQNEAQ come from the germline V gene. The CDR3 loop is CASSLVGKEGGYTF. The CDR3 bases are TGTGCCAGCAGCTTAGTCGGTAAAGAGGGAGGCTACACCTTC.

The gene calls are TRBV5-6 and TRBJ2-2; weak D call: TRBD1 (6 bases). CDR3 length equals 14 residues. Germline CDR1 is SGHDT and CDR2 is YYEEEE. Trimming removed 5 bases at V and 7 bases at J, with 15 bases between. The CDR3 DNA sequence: TGTGCCAGCAGTTCCGGGACAAGAGTCGGGGAGCTGTTTTTT. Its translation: CASSSGTRVGELFF. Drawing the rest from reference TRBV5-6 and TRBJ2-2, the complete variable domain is DAGVTQSPTHLIKTRGQQVTLRCSPKSGHDTVSWYQQALGQGPQFIFQYYEEEERQRGNFPDRFSGHQFPNYSSELNVNALLLGDSALYLCASSSGTRVGELFFGEGSRLTVL.

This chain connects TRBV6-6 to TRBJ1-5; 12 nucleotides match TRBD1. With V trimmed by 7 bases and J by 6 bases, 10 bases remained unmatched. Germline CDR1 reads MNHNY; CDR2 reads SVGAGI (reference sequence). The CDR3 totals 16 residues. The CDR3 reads CASTTRGQGAFQPQHF. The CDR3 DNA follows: TGTGCCAGCACCACCCGGGGACAGGGGGCATTTCAGCCCCAGCATTTT.

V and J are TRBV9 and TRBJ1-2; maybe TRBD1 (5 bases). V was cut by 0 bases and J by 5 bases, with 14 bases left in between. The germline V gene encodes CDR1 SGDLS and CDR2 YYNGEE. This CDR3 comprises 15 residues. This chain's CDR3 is CASSVALGHQYGYTF. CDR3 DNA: TGTGCCAGCAGCGTAGCATTGGGGCATCAATATGGCTACACCTTC.

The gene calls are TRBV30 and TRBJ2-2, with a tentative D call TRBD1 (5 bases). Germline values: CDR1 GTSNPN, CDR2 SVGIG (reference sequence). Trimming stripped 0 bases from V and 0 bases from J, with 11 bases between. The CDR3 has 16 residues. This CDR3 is CAWSVKGRANTGELFF. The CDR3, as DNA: TGTGCCTGGAGTGTAAAGGGCAGGGCGAACACCGGGGAGCTGTTTTTT.

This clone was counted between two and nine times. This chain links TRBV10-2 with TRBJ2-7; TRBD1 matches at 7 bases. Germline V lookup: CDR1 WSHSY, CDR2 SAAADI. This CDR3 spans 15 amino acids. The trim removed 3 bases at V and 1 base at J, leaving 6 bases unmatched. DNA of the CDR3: TGCGCCAGCAGTGACTACCACAGGGGTTCCTACGAGCAGTACTTC. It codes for CASSDYHRGSYEQYF.

The CDR3 region is CASSSLGGQFEQFF. The CDR3, as DNA: TGTGCCAGTAGTTCCCTTGGTGGACAGTTTGAGCAGTTCTTC. V usage is TRBV19 and J usage is TRBJ2-1; D possibly corresponds to TRBD1 (6 bases). Trimming took 5 bases from V and 9 from J, leaving 17 bases between them. Germline loops: CDR1 LNHDA, CDR2 SQIVND (reference sequence). This CDR3 comprises 14 residues.

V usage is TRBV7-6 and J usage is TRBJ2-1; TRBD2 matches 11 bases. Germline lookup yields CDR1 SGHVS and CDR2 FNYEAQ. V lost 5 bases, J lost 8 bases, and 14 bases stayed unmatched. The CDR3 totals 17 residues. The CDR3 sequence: CASSRISGRAGGDEQFF. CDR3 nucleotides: TGTGCCAGCAGCCGCATTAGCGGGAGGGCCGGGGGCGATGAGCAGTTCTTC.

The CDR3 here is CASSLNTGTGGYEQYF. The CDR3 nucleotides are TGTGCCAGCAGCTTAAATACCGGGACAGGGGGCTACGAGCAGTACTTC. The chain employs TRBV7-9 and TRBJ2-7; 11 positions agree with TRBD1. CDR3 length equals 16 residues. Germline V gene sequence: CDR1 SEHNR, CDR2 FQNEAQ (reference sequence). Trimming removed 2 bases from V and 3 bases from J; junction bases left unmatched: 6.

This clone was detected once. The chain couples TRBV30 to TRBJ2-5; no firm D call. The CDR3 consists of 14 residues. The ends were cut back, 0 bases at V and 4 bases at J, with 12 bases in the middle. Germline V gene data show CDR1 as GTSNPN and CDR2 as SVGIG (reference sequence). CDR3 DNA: TGTGCCTGGAGTGTATGGGCTTCTACAGAGACCCAGTACTTC. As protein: CAWSVWASTETQYF.

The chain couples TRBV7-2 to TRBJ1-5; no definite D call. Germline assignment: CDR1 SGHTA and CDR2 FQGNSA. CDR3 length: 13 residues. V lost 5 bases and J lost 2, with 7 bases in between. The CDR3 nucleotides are TGTGCCAGCAGCGCACACCGCAATCAGCCCCAGCATTTT. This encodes CASSAHRNQPQHF.

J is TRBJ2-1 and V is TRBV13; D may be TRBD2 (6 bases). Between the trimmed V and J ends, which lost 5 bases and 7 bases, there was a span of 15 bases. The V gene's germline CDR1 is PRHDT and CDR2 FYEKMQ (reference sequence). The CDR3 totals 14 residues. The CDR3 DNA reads TGTGCCAGCAGCGCTGGGGGAGGCGGAAATGAGCAGTTCTTC. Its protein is CASSAGGGGNEQFF.

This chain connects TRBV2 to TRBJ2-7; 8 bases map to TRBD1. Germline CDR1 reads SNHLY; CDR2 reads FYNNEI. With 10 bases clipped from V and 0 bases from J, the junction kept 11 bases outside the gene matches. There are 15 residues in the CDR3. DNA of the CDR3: TGTGCCACTAGTAAAGGACAGGGAGGCTCCTACGAGCAGTACTTC. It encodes CATSKGQGGSYEQYF. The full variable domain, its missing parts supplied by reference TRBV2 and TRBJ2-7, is EPEVTQTPSHQVTQMGQEVILRCVPISNHLYFYWYRQILGQKVEFLVSFYNNEISEKSEIFDDQFSVERPDGSNFTLKIRSTKLEDSAMYFCATSKGQGGSYEQYFGPGTRLTVT.

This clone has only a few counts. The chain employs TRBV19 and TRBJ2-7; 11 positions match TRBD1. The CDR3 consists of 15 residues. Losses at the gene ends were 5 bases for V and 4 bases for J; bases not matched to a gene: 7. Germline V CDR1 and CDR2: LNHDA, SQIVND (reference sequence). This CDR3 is CASSPDRGQVYEQYF. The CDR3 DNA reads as TGTGCCAGTAGTCCGGACAGGGGGCAGGTATACGAGCAGTACTTC.

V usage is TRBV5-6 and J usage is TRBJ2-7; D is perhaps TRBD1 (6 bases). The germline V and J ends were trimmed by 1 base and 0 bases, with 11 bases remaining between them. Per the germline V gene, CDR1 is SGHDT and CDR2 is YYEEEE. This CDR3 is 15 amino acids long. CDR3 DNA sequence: TGTGCCAGCAGCTTGTTAGACAGGTTCTCCTACGAGCAGTACTTC. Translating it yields CASSLLDRFSYEQYF.

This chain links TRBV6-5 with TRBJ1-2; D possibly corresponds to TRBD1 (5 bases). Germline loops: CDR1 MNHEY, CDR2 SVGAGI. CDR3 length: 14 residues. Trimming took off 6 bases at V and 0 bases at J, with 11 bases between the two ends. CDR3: CASRMTVANYGYTF. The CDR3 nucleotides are TGTGCCAGCAGGATGACAGTAGCTAACTATGGCTACACCTTC.